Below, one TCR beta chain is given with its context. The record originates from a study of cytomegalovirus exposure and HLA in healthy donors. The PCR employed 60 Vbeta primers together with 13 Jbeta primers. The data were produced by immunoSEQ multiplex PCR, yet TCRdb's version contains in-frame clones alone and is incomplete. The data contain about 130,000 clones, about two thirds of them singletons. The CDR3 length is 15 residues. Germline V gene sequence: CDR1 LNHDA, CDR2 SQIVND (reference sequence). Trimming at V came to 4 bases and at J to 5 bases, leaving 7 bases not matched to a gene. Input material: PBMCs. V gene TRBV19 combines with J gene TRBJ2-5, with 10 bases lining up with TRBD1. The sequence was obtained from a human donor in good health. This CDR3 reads CASSTGTGVGETQYF. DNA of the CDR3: TGTGCCAGTAGTACCGGGACAGGGGTGGGGGAGACCCAGTACTTC.